Listed here are 17 T cell receptor beta chains from one sample, sequenced in a study of blood T cell repertoires in COVID-19. Profiled with immunoSEQ multiplex PCR; TCRdb holds only in-frame clones, not every one. The sample includes about 210,000 clones, around 86% of them seen just once. The source material was PBMCs or T cells enriched from blood (not recorded which). These receptors all stem from a man between 35 and 55 years old with acute COVID-19.

This chain connects TRBV3-1 (or the pseudogene TRBV3-2) to TRBJ2-7; 11 bases match TRBD2. The CDR3 loop spans 15 amino acids. Germline V gene sequence: CDR1 LGHDT, CDR2 YNNKEL (reference sequence). The J segment lost 2 bases and the V segment lost 4 bases, leaving 4 bases of the junction unmatched. Written as DNA, the CDR3 is TGTGCCAGCAGCCCCGCGACTAGCGGGACCTACGAGCAGTACTTC. Its translation is CASSPATSGTYEQYF.

This sequence joins TRBV28 and TRBJ1-1; 7 positions agree with TRBD1. Looked up from germline, CDR1 is MDHEN and CDR2 is SYDVKM. The J segment lost 6 bases and the V segment lost 1 base, leaving 8 bases of the junction unmatched. The CDR3 is 15 residues long. The CDR3 DNA reads TGTGCCAGCAGTTTATCAGGGGGGCGTTCGTCTGAAGCTTTCTTT. Residues: CASSLSGGRSSEAFF.

The chain uses TRBV24-1 and TRBJ2-7; a possible D gene is TRBD2 (6 bases). Germline V gene sequence: CDR1 KGHDR, CDR2 SFDVKD. V was trimmed by 3 bases and J by 2 bases, leaving 7 bases between them. The CDR3 sequence is 13 residues long. CDR3 in amino acids: CATSDGGTYEQYF. The CDR3 DNA is TGTGCCACCAGTGATGGAGGGACCTACGAGCAGTACTTC.

CDR3 bases: TGTGCCAGTAGCCTCGGGACAGGCAACCTCTACGAGCAGTACTTC. It specifies CASSLGTGNLYEQYF. The chain links TRBV19 to TRBJ2-7, with 8 bases matching TRBD1. Germline lookup yields CDR1 LNHDA and CDR2 SQIVND (reference sequence). V trimming: 6 bases; J trimming: 3 bases; junction bases outside the gene matches: 10. This CDR3 has 15 amino acids. Variable domain in full (rest from reference TRBV19 and TRBJ2-7): DGGITQSPKYLFRKEGQNVTLSCEQNLNHDAMYWYRQDPGQGLRLIYYSQIVNDFQKGDIAEGYSVSREKKESFPLTVTSAQKNPTAFYLCASSLGTGNLYEQYFGPGTRLTVT.

The chain is built from TRBV20-1 and TRBJ2-7; D gene unclear. The CDR3 has 11 amino acids. V was shortened by 4 bases and J by 6 bases, with 10 bases between the two germline ends. From germline, CDR1 is DFQATT and CDR2 SNEGSKA (reference sequence). CDR3 region: CSAKDLFEQYF. The CDR3 region has the DNA TGCAGTGCTAAAGACCTTTTCGAGCAGTACTTC.

This clone has a handful of counts. This chain joins TRBV2 and TRBJ2-7; 11 bases align to TRBD2. CDR3 size: 15 residues. The trim removed 2 bases at V and 2 bases at J, leaving 2 bases unmatched. Germline lookup yields CDR1 SNHLY and CDR2 FYNNEI. The CDR3 region has the DNA TGTGCCAGCAGTGAAATAGCGGGAGGGACCTACGAGCAGTACTTC. The encoded protein is CASSEIAGGTYEQYF.

The V call is TRBV7-8, the J call TRBJ1-1; 7 bases are a match to TRBD1. The CDR3 length is 12 residues. Germline CDR1 reads SGHVS; CDR2 reads FQNEAQ. The ends lost 0 bases at V and 10 bases at J; junction bases unmatched: 2. The CDR3 loop is CASSLARGRAFF. The CDR3 DNA is TGTGCCAGCAGCTTAGCCAGGGGGAGAGCTTTCTTT.

The V call is TRBV4-3, the J call TRBJ2-7; a weak D match, TRBD2 (5 bases). The germline V gene encodes CDR1 LGHNA and CDR2 YSLEER. The CDR3 runs to 17 residues. V was cut by 0 bases and J by 3 bases, with 18 bases left in between. CDR3 sequence reads: CASSQDRGSEVYYEQYF. DNA for the CDR3: TGCGCCAGCAGCCAAGATCGAGGGTCCGAGGTCTACTACGAGCAGTACTTC.

This chain uses TRBV19 with TRBJ2-7; the D gene is possibly TRBD1 (5 bases). Germline-derived CDR1 and CDR2 are LNHDA and SQIVND (reference sequence). Trimming removed 2 bases at V and 9 bases at J, with 11 bases between. The CDR3 extends over 12 amino acids. CDR3 region: CASSILGAVQYF. CDR3 sequence (DNA): TGTGCCAGTAGTATATTAGGGGCTGTGCAGTACTTC.

The chain has TRBV6-5 and TRBJ2-7, with TRBD2 identical over 7 bases. Germline V gene sequence: CDR1 MNHEY, CDR2 SVGAGI. This CDR3 has 11 amino acids. V dropped 8 bases and J dropped 9; count of bases not matched to a gene: 7. CDR3 sequence reads: CASVTSVGQYF. CDR3 nucleotides: TGTGCCAGCGTAACTAGCGTAGGGCAGTACTTC.

This chain connects TRBV7-7 to TRBJ2-1, with TRBD2 matching over 10 bases. After removal of 4 bases from V and 4 bases from J, the junction contained 4 bases not matched to a gene. There are 15 residues in the CDR3. CDR1 and CDR2 (germline): SSHAT, FNYEAQ (reference sequence). The CDR3 DNA reads as TGTGCCAGCAGCTCCGGACTAGCGGATTACAATGAGCAGTTCTTC. Translation: CASSSGLADYNEQFF.

The V and J genes are TRBV27 and TRBJ2-7; D might be TRBD1 (6 bases). V lost 0 bases and J 1 base, leaving 13 bases between the germline ends. The CDR3 sequence is 16 residues long. Per germline, CDR1 MNHEY and CDR2 SMNVEV (reference sequence). CDR3 region: CASSLSGTSVSYEQYF. CDR3 DNA sequence: TGTGCCAGCAGTTTATCCGGGACAAGCGTGTCCTACGAGCAGTACTTC.

This chain links TRBV7-6 with TRBJ1-2; TRBD1 is a possible D gene (6 bases). Trimming cost V 4 bases and J 2 bases, with 14 bases left between them. CDR1 and CDR2 from the germline V gene are SGHVS and FNYEAQ. CDR3 length: 15 residues. The CDR3 DNA reads as TGTGCCAGCAGCTCTGGGGGGGCGTCAAACTATGGCTACACCTTC. Amino acid sequence: CASSSGGASNYGYTF.

The genes are TRBV7-8 and TRBJ2-1; tentative D call: TRBD1 (5 bases). Germline V gene lookup returns CDR1 SGHVS and CDR2 FQNEAQ. Deletions cut 1 base from V and 12 bases from J, with 25 bases between. There are 17 residues in the CDR3. CDR3 sequence: CASSLGSKGDRYRGQFF. Here the CDR3 DNA reads TGTGCCAGCAGCTTAGGGTCAAAAGGGGATCGTTACCGCGGGCAGTTCTTC.

The V and J genes are TRBV27 and TRBJ1-2; 9 positions agree with TRBD1. V dropped 4 bases and J dropped 2; count of bases not matched to a gene: 5. Germline V gene sequence: CDR1 MNHEY, CDR2 SMNVEV (reference sequence). The CDR3 length is 15 residues. The CDR3 bases are TGTGCCAGCAGTTCCCAGACAGGGGGGAACTATGGCTACACCTTC. This codes for CASSSQTGGNYGYTF.

V gene TRBV14 combines with J gene TRBJ2-7; TRBD1 matches 8 bases. Germline V lookup: CDR1 SGHDN, CDR2 FVKESK. This CDR3 has 15 residues. Germline trimming cut 6 bases from V and 3 bases from J; bases unmatched to any gene: 10. CDR3 region: CASSTPGTGVYEQYF. CDR3 in DNA: TGTGCCAGCAGTACTCCCGGGACAGGAGTCTACGAGCAGTACTTC.

This clone came up once. The chain combines TRBV19 with TRBJ1-1; 8 nucleotides line up with TRBD1. The V gene end was trimmed by 4 bases and the J gene end by 1 base; junction bases not matched to a gene: 5. Germline loops: CDR1 LNHDA, CDR2 SQIVND (reference sequence). There are 15 residues in the CDR3. The CDR3 nucleotides are TGTGCCAGTAGTACCAGGGGGCGGGGGAACACTGAAGCTTTCTTT. It is translated as CASSTRGRGNTEAFF.